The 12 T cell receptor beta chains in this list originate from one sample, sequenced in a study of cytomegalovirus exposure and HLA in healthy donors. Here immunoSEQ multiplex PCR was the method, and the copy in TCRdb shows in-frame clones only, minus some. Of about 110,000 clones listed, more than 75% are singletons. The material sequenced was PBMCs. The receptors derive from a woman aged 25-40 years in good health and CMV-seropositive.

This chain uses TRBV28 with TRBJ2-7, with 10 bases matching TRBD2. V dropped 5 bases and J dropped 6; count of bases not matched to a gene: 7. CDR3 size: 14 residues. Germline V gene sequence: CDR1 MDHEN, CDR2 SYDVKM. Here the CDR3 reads CASSPLAGGLEQYF. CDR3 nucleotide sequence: TGTGCCAGCAGTCCCTTAGCGGGAGGACTCGAGCAGTACTTC. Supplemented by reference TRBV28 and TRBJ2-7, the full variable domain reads DVKVTQSSRYLVKRTGEKVFLECVQDMDHENMFWYRQDPGLGLRLIYFSYDVKMKEKGDIPEGYSVSREKKERFSLILESASTNQTSMYLCASSPLAGGLEQYFGPGTRLTVT.

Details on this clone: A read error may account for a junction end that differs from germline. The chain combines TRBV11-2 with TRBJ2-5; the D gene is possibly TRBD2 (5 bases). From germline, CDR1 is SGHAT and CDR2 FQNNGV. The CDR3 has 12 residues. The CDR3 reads CASSLGAASFNF. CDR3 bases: TGTGCCAGCAGCTTAGGGGCGGCTAGCTTCAACTTC.

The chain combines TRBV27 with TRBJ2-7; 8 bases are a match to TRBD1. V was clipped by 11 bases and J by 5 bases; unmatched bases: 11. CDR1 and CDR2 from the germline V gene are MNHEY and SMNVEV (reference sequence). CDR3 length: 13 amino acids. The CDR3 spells CAVRGTGRNEQYF. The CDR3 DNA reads TGTGCCGTGAGGGGGACAGGTCGGAACGAGCAGTACTTC.

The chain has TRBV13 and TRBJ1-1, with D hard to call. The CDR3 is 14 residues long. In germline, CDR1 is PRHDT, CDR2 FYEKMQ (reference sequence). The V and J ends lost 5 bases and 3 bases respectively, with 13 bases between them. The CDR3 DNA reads TGTGCCAGCAGCCCCTGGCAGCGTGACACTGAAGCTTTCTTT. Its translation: CASSPWQRDTEAFF.

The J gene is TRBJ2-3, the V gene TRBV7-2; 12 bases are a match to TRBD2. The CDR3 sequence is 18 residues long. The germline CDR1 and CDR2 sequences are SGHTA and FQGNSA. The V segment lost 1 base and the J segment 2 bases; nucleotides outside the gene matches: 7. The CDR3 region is CASSLGLAGDVPTDTQYF. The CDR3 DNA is TGTGCCAGCAGCTTAGGACTAGCGGGAGACGTTCCCACAGATACGCAGTATTTT. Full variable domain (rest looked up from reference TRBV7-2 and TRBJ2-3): GAGVSQSPSNKVTEKGKDVELRCDPISGHTALYWYRQSLGQGLEFLIYFQGNSAPDKSGLPSDRFSAERTGGSVSTLTIQRTQQEDSAVYLCASSLGLAGDVPTDTQYFGPGTRLTVL.

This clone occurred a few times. CDR3 region: CASSLRGQGGGYTF. In DNA form, the CDR3 reads TGTGCCAGCAGCTTAAGAGGACAGGGAGGAGGCTACACCTTC. The chain recombines TRBV7-2 with TRBJ1-2, with TRBD1 matching 8 bases. Per germline, CDR1 SGHTA and CDR2 FQGNSA. The J segment lost 8 bases and the V segment lost 2 bases, leaving 7 bases of the junction unmatched. The length of the CDR3 is 14 residues.

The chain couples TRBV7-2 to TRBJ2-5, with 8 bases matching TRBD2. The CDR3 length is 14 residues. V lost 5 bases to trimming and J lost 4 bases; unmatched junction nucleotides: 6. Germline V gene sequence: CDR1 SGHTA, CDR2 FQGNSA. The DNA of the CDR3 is TGTGCCAGCAGCCCCGGGGGGGGCGTAGAGACCCAGTACTTC. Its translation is CASSPGGGVETQYF.

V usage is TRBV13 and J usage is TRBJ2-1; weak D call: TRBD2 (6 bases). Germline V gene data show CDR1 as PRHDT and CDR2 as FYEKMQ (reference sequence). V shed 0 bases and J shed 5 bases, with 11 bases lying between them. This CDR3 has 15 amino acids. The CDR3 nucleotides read TGTGCCAGCAGCTTAGGGTCGGACTATCACAATGAGCAGTTCTTC. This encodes CASSLGSDYHNEQFF.

The CDR3 sequence: CAWSVLGGYEQYF. CDR3 nucleotides: TGTGCCTGGAGTGTTTTGGGGGGCTACGAGCAGTACTTC. The chain is built from TRBV30 and TRBJ2-7, with D tentatively TRBD2 (6 bases). CDR3 length: 13 amino acids. Trimming removed 0 bases from V and 3 bases from J, with 9 bases in between. The germline gives CDR1 GTSNPN, CDR2 SVGIG (reference sequence).

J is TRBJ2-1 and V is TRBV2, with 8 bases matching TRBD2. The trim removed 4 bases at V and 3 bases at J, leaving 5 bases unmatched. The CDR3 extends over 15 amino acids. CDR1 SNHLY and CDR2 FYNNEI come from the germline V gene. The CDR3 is CASSAERGIYNEQFF. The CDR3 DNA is TGTGCCAGCAGTGCGGAGCGGGGGATCTACAATGAGCAGTTCTTC.

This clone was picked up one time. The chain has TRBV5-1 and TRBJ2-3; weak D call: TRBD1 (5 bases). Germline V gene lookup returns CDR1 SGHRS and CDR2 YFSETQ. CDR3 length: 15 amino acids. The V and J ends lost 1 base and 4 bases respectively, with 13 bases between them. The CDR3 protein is CASSLFDRSADTQYF. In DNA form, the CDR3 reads TGCGCCAGCAGCTTGTTCGACAGATCGGCAGATACGCAGTATTTT.

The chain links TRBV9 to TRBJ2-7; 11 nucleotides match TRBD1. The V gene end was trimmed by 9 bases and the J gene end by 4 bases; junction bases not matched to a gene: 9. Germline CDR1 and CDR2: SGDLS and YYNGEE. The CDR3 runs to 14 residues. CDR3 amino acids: CATQPGQGAYEQYF. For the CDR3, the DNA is TGTGCCACCCAACCCGGACAGGGGGCTTACGAGCAGTACTTC.